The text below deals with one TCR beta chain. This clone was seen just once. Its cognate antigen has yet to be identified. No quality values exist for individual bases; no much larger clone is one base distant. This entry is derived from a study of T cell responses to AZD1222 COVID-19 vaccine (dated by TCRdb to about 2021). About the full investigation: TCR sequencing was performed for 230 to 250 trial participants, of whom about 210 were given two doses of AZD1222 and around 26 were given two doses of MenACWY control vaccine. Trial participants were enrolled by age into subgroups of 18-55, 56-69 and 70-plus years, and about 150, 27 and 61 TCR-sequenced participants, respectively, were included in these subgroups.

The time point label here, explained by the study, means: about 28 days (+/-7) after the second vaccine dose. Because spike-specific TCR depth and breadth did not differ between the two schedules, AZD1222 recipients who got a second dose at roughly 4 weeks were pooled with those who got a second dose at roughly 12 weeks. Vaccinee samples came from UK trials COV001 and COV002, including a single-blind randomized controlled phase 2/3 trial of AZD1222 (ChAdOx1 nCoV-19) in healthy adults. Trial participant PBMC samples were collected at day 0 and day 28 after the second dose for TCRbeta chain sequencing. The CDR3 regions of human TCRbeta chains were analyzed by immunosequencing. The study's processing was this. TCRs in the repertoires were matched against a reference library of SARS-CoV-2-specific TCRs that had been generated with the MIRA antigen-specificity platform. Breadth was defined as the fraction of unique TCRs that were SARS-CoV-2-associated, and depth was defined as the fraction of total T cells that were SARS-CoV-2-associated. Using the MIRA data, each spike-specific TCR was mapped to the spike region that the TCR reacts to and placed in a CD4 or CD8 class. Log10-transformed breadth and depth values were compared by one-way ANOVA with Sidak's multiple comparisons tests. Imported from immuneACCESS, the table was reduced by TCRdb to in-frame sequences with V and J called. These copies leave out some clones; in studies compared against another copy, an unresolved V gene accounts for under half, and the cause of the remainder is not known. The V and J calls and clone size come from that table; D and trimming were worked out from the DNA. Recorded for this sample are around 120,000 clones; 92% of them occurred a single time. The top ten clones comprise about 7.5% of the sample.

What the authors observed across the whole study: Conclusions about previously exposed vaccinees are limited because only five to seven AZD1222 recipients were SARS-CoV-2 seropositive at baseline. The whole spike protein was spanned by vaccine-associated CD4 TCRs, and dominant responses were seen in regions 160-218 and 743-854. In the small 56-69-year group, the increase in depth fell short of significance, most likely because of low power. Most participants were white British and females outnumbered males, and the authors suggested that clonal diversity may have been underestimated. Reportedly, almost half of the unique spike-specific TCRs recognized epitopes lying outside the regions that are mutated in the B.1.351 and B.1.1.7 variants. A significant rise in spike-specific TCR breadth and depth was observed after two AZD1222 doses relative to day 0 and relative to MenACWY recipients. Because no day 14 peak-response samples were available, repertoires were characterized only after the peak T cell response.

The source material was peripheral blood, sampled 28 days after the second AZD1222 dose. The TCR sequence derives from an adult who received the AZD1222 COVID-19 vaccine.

The CDR3 protein: CASSLYPRGPQYF. The bases read TGTGCCAGCAGTTTATACCCTCGGGGGCCGCAGTACTTC. The rearrangement combines TRBV28 with TRBJ2-7, with the D call tentatively TRBD1 or TRBD2, each fitting 6 bases. CDR1 and CDR2, per the germline V gene, are MDHEN and SYDVKM. The CDR3 has 13 amino acids, counting the end cysteine and phenylalanine. The sequence is cut down to CDR3 DNA, 39 bases in frame from base 1. V is cut by 1 base and J by 9 bases, and the space between the germline ends is 13 bases.